This is a list of T cell receptor beta chains from one sample in a study of radiotherapy plus CTLA-4 blockade in lung cancer. Here immunoSEQ multiplex PCR was the method, and the copy in TCRdb shows in-frame clones only, minus some. The sample has some 49,000 clones, about 85% seen once; the top ten hold about 30%. The sample was peripheral blood, taken from a patient treated with radiotherapy plus ipilimumab. These receptors were collected from a human donor with non-small cell lung cancer whose response to radiotherapy plus ipilimumab could not be evaluated. Each CDR3 is given with its conserved first and last residue. A D gene is named only where the DNA matches it firmly. Part of the rows lack a size; the others show once, few, many or a class for expanded clones.

v_call	clone_size	j_call	d_call	cdr3_nt	cdr3_aa
TRBV7-8	once	TRBJ2-2	TRBD1	TGTGCCAGCAGCCGCAGGGACAGGGGAAACACCGGGGAGCTGTTTTTT	CASSRRDRGNTGELFF
TRBV4-1	-	TRBJ1-3	-	TGCGCCAGCAGCCAAGCCGGGTCGGGCTCTGGAAACACCATATATTTT	CASSQAGSGSGNTIYF
TRBV5-4	once	TRBJ1-2	-	TGTGCCAGCAGCTTGGGTCTTGCGGAGGAGGGCTACACCTTC	CASSLGLAEEGYTF
TRBV7-9	-	TRBJ1-3	-	TGTGCCAGCAGCTTAGTCAGTTACTCTGGAAACACCATATATTTT	CASSLVSYSGNTIYF
TRBV4-1	-	TRBJ2-7	TRBD2	TGCGCCAGCAGCCAAGAGTCTCTGACTAGCGGGAGTACTTACGAGCAGTACTTC	CASSQESLTSGSTYEQYF
TRBV4-2	-	TRBJ1-4	TRBD1	TGTGCCAGCAGCCAAGACTTGTCACAGGGGAGTGAAAAACTGTTTTTT	CASSQDLSQGSEKLFF
TRBV28	-	TRBJ2-7	TRBD2	TGTGCCAGCACCGAATCTAGCGGGAGCCGCTACGAGCAGTACTTC	CASTESSGSRYEQYF
TRBV2	-	TRBJ1-1	TRBD1	TGTGCCAGCAGTTGGACAGGGGGCAACATGAACACTGAAGCTTTCTTT	CASSWTGGNMNTEAFF
TRBV5-5	-	TRBJ2-7	TRBD1	TGTGCCAGCAGCGGGACAGATAGCTCCTACGAGCAGTACTTC	CASSGTDSSYEQYF
TRBV6-6	-	TRBJ1-2	-	TGTGCCAGCAGTTACTTAGCAGGGCCTAACTATGGCTACACCTTC	CASSYLAGPNYGYTF
TRBV19	-	TRBJ1-4	TRBD1	TGTGCCAGTAGTATATTGGGACAGGGGGATGAAAAACTGTTTTTT	CASSILGQGDEKLFF
TRBV19	-	TRBJ2-1	TRBD1	TGTGCCAGTAGTCCGAGACAGGGGGCACTACTAGGGAATGAGCAGTTCTTC	CASSPRQGALLGNEQFF
TRBV11-2	-	TRBJ2-7	-	TGTGCCAGCAGCCGACAGGTACCCTACGAGCAGTACTTC	CASSRQVPYEQYF
TRBV19	-	TRBJ1-4	TRBD1	TGTGCCAGTAGGCAGGGGGATTCTAATGAAAAACTGTTTTTT	CASRQGDSNEKLFF
TRBV6-5	-	TRBJ1-5	-	TGTGCCAGCAGCCCCATTCGAGGGAGTCATCAGCCCCAGCATTTT	CASSPIRGSHQPQHF
TRBV28	-	TRBJ2-1	TRBD1	TGTGCCAGCACCCCGACAGGGTGGAACAATGAGCAGTTCTTC	CASTPTGWNNEQFF
TRBV11-3	-	TRBJ2-3	TRBD2	TGTGCCAGCAGTAACGGGGGGGCTTGGGATACGCAGTATTTT	CASSNGGAWDTQYF
TRBV7-9	-	TRBJ2-1	TRBD2	TGTGCCAGCAGCTGGGGACTAGTTGACAATGAGCAGTTCTTC	CASSWGLVDNEQFF
TRBV19	-	TRBJ1-4	-	TGTGCCAGTAGTATTAATGCAGGGCGAAAACTGTTTTTT	CASSINAGRKLFF
TRBV19	-	TRBJ2-1	TRBD2	TGTGCCAGTAGTATACTAGCGGGAGCCGTCAATGAGCAGTTCTTC	CASSILAGAVNEQFF
TRBV19	-	TRBJ1-4	-	TGTGCCAGTAGTGGTCGGACTCCTTCCCCAACTAATGAAAAACTGTTTTTT	CASSGRTPSPTNEKLFF
TRBV9	-	TRBJ2-1	-	TGTGCCAGCAGCGTACATGGTGGCCTCAAATACAACAATGAGCAGTTCTTC	CASSVHGGLKYNNEQFF
TRBV2	-	TRBJ2-7	TRBD1	TGTGCCAGCAGGAATAGACAGGGATCCAACGAGCAGTACTTC	CASRNRQGSNEQYF
TRBV9	-	TRBJ2-5	-	TGTGCCAGCAGCGCCGGACAGATTCAAGAGACCCAGTACTTC	CASSAGQIQETQYF
TRBV7-3	-	TRBJ2-7	-	TGTGCCAGCAGCTTAAGTTCTGGGGGGGCGCGGTACGAGCAGTACTTC	CASSLSSGGARYEQYF
TRBV19	few	TRBJ1-2	-	TGTGCCAGTAGTAGGGTGTCCGGGACTAACTATGGCTACACCTTC	CASSRVSGTNYGYTF
TRBV18	once	TRBJ2-2	-	TGTGCCAGCTCACCCCTCGACACCGGGGAGCTGTTTTTT	CASSPLDTGELFF
TRBV27	-	TRBJ1-2	-	TGTGCCAGCAGGGGAGGACACTTCTATGGCTACACCTTC	CASRGGHFYGYTF
TRBV27	-	TRBJ2-3	TRBD2	TGTGCCAGCAGTTTATCCCAGTCGTGGAGCGGGAGTCACCCTCCCCCAGATACGCAGTATTTT	CASSLSQSWSGSHPPPDTQYF
TRBV7-3	-	TRBJ2-1	TRBD2	TGTGCCAGCAGCTCACTAGCGGGAGGGTACAATGAGCAGTTCTTC	CASSSLAGGYNEQFF
TRBV7-9	-	TRBJ1-2	TRBD1	TGTGCCAGCAGCCCCGGACAGGGTTTCTATGGCTACACCTTC	CASSPGQGFYGYTF
TRBV11-3	-	TRBJ2-1	TRBD2	TGTGCCAGCAGCAAAGGCCTAGCGGGAGGCCGGGGGGATGAGCAGTTCTTC	CASSKGLAGGRGDEQFF
TRBV4-2	-	TRBJ1-1	-	TGTGCCAGCAGCCCCATTAGGAGCGGGTGGGATACTGAAGCTTTCTTT	CASSPIRSGWDTEAFF